Below, 25 T cell receptor beta chains from the same sample are listed, as sequenced in a study of shared T cell receptors in the human thymus. Some clones are missing from TCRdb's copy, which holds only in-frame ones; the method was immunoSEQ multiplex PCR. Seen here are some 700,000 clones, approximately 90% observed once, and the top ten hold around 0.01%. These same records also appear under a second study, on human thymus T cells.

The specimen was thymocytes. Receptors were obtained from a boy younger than two with a congenital heart defect.

The chain has TRBV4-1 and TRBJ2-3, with D possibly TRBD1 on 5 matching bases. The CDR3 is 17 residues long. The V gene's germline CDR1 is MGHRA and CDR2 YSYEKL. V lost 4 bases and J lost 2, with 19 bases in between. CDR3: CASSPGSTHLPTDTQYF. The CDR3, as DNA: TGCGCCAGCAGCCCAGGGTCGACTCATCTCCCCACAGATACGCAGTATTTT.

V gene TRBV10-3 combines with J gene TRBJ2-7, with 16 bases fitting TRBD2. This CDR3 contains 18 residues. V dropped 7 bases and J dropped 1; count of bases not matched to a gene: 10. Germline CDR1 ENHRY, CDR2 SYGVKD. The CDR3 DNA sequence: TGTGCCATCAACTATGAGGGACTAGCGGGAGGGTTATCCTACGAGCAGTACTTC. This encodes CAINYEGLAGGLSYEQYF.

The chain recombines TRBV11-2 with TRBJ2-3, with 9 bases identical to TRBD2. Germline CDR1 SGHAT, CDR2 FQNNGV. The CDR3 has 16 amino acids. The junction had 8 bases not matched to a gene; V was cut back by 5 bases and J by 2 bases. The CDR3: CASSVLAGLPTDTQYF. The CDR3 DNA is TGTGCCAGCAGCGTACTAGCGGGCCTCCCCACAGATACGCAGTATTTT.

The chain employs TRBV27 and TRBJ1-5; D not certain. CDR1 is MNHEY, CDR2 SMNVEV, per germline (reference sequence). This CDR3 is 14 amino acids long. Trimming took off 5 bases at V and 4 bases at J, with 12 bases between the two ends. The CDR3 bases are TGTGCCAGCAGTCTCCCCTATTCTAATCAGCCCCAGCATTTT. This encodes CASSLPYSNQPQHF.

The chain couples TRBV18 to TRBJ2-5, with 7 bases that match TRBD2. Trimming took 3 bases from V and 1 from J; bases not matched to a gene: 5. This CDR3 contains 15 residues. CDR1 is KGHSH and CDR2 is LQKENI in the germline V gene. CDR3 in amino acids: CASSPVSGGQETQYF. The CDR3 DNA is TGTGCCAGCTCACCGGTGTCGGGGGGCCAAGAGACCCAGTACTTC.

V gene TRBV25-1 combines with J gene TRBJ2-5; D is uncertain. The germline CDR1 and CDR2 sequences are MGHDK and SYGVNS. The V end was cut by 8 bases, the J end by 7 bases, with 20 bases between. The CDR3 is 14 amino acids. Written as DNA, the CDR3 is TGTGCCAGCGACGGCGGCCCGTCTTTAGGGACCCAGTACTTC. Translation: CASDGGPSLGTQYF.

V and J are TRBV4-3 and TRBJ2-6, with 7 bases identical to TRBD1. CDR3 length: 18 amino acids. V lost 0 bases, J lost 0 bases, and 5 bases stayed unmatched. Looked up from germline, CDR1 is LGHNA and CDR2 is YSLEER. The CDR3 region is CASSQEDRFCSGANVLTF. CDR3 bases: TGCGCCAGCAGCCAAGAGGACAGGTTCTGCTCTGGGGCCAACGTCCTGACTTTC.

The J gene is TRBJ2-1, the V gene TRBV11-1, with 8 nucleotides matching TRBD2. Germline lookup yields CDR1 SGHAT and CDR2 FQDESV (reference sequence). Germline trimming cut 7 bases from V and 5 bases from J; bases unmatched to any gene: 10. CDR3 length: 15 residues. CDR3 protein: CASTGGRGEDNEQFF. The DNA for the CDR3 is TGTGCCAGCACGGGGGGGCGCGGGGAGGACAATGAGCAGTTCTTC.

The rearrangement joins TRBV27 to TRBJ2-3; 10 nucleotides align to TRBD2. The CDR3 contains 16 residues. Trimming removed 2 bases from V and 3 bases from J; junction bases left unmatched: 5. Germline CDR1 is MNHEY and CDR2 is SMNVEV (reference sequence). The chain's CDR3 is CASSLRSGRATDTQYF. The CDR3 bases are TGTGCCAGCAGTTTAAGAAGCGGGAGGGCGACAGATACGCAGTATTTT.

This chain links TRBV5-1 with TRBJ2-7, with 8 positions matching TRBD2. This CDR3 is built from 15 residues. The germline CDR1 and CDR2 sequences are SGHRS and YFSETQ. V lost 3 bases, J lost 0 bases, and 5 bases stayed unmatched. The CDR3 region has the DNA TGCGCCAGCAGCTCTAGCGGGCCCAGCTCCTACGAGCAGTACTTC. Translating it yields CASSSSGPSSYEQYF.

This sequence joins TRBV5-1 and TRBJ2-1; 14 nucleotides match TRBD2. V gave up 4 bases and J gave up 4 bases; unmatched junction bases: 1. This CDR3 comprises 15 residues. Germline V gives CDR1 SGHRS, CDR2 YFSETQ. In DNA, the CDR3 is TGCGCCAGCAGCGGACTAGCGGGAGGATACAATGAGCAGTTCTTC. Its translation: CASSGLAGGYNEQFF.

The chain recombines TRBV15 with TRBJ2-7; 9 bases fit TRBD2. This CDR3 is 15 amino acids long. Unmatched junction bases numbered 6, after V lost 5 bases and J lost 1 base. Looked up from germline, CDR1 is LNHNV and CDR2 is YYDKDF (reference sequence). The CDR3 region has the DNA TGTGCCACCAGCGGCGGACTAGCGATTTCCTACGAGCAGTACTTC. It specifies CATSGGLAISYEQYF.

This clone was seen just once. The rearrangement joins TRBV2 to TRBJ2-7, with D possibly TRBD2 on 6 matching bases. Germline V gene data show CDR1 as SNHLY and CDR2 as FYNNEI. V lost 6 bases and J lost 2, with 14 bases in between. The CDR3 covers 14 residues. CDR3: CASSLRDLAYEQYF. For the CDR3, the DNA is TGTGCCAGCAGCCTCCGGGACTTAGCCTACGAGCAGTACTTC.

This clone was observed a single time. The chain is built from TRBV15 and TRBJ2-7; 12 nucleotides agree with TRBD2. In germline, CDR1 is LNHNV, CDR2 YYDKDF (reference sequence). CDR3 length equals 18 residues. V dropped 1 base and J dropped 2; count of bases not matched to a gene: 9. In DNA form, the CDR3 reads TGTGCCACCAGCAGAGGGAGACTAGCGGGAGCGTCGGCCTACGAGCAGTACTTC. Residues: CATSRGRLAGASAYEQYF.

V gene TRBV12-5 combines with J gene TRBJ2-1, with a possible D match to TRBD2 (6 bases). In germline, CDR1 is LGHNT, CDR2 FRNRAP. V was trimmed by 3 bases and J by 3 bases, leaving 9 bases between them. This CDR3 comprises 14 residues. DNA for the CDR3: TGTGCTAGTGGTTTTTGGCGGGGCTACAATGAGCAGTTCTTC. Translating it yields CASGFWRGYNEQFF. Full variable domain (outside the CDR3, taken from reference TRBV12-5 and TRBJ2-1): DARVTQTPRHKVTEMGQEVTMRCQPILGHNTVFWYRQTMMQGLELLAYFRNRAPLDDSGMPKDRFSAEMPDATLATLKIQPSEPRDSAVYFCASGFWRGYNEQFFGPGTRLTVL.

This sequence joins TRBV7-9 and TRBJ2-5, with D possibly being TRBD1 (5 bases). This CDR3 comprises 16 residues. Per the germline V gene, CDR1 is SEHNR and CDR2 is FQNEAQ (reference sequence). The V end was cut by 5 bases, the J end by 2 bases, with 18 bases between. CDR3 in amino acids: CASSHPARSGQETQYF. CDR3 DNA: TGTGCCAGCAGCCACCCTGCCCGGTCAGGGCAAGAGACCCAGTACTTC. The whole variable domain, remainder taken from reference TRBV7-9 and TRBJ2-5, is DTGVSQNPRHKITKRGQNVTFRCDPISEHNRLYWYRQTLGQGPEFLTYFQNEAQLEKSRLLSDRFSAERPKGSFSTLEIQRTEQGDSAMYLCASSHPARSGQETQYFGPGTRLLVL.

The chain recombines TRBV4-3 with TRBJ2-7, with D perhaps TRBD1 or TRBD2 (11 bases each). This CDR3 spans 21 amino acids. The ends were cut back, 0 bases at V and 1 base at J, with 28 bases in the middle. Germline assignment: CDR1 LGHNA and CDR2 YSLEER. Written as DNA, the CDR3 is TGCGCCAGCAGCCAAGATCTTTCGGGACAGGGGGGGACTAGCGGATCCTACGAGCAGTACTTC. It translates to CASSQDLSGQGGTSGSYEQYF.

The gene calls are TRBV5-4 and TRBJ1-2; 9 bases map to TRBD1. V shed 4 bases and J 2 bases; nucleotides not matched to a gene: 15. The CDR3 is 18 amino acids. CDR1 and CDR2 (germline): SGHNT, YYREEE (reference sequence). The CDR3 region is CASSATGGRKVGNYGYTF. In DNA form, the CDR3 reads TGTGCCAGCAGCGCGACAGGGGGACGGAAAGTGGGAAACTATGGCTACACCTTC.

The rearrangement uses TRBV18 and TRBJ2-4, with 7 bases aligning to TRBD1. The V gene's germline CDR1 is KGHSH and CDR2 LQKENI. This CDR3 contains 15 residues. The V and J ends lost 6 bases and 1 base, in that order; junction bases with no gene match: 6. CDR3 DNA: TGTGCCAGCTCCCCGACAGGGACGGCCAAAAACATTCAGTACTTC. This translates into CASSPTGTAKNIQYF. The variable domain in full, completed from reference TRBV18 and TRBJ2-4, reads NAGVMQNPRHLVRRRGQEARLRCSPMKGHSHVYWYRQLPEEGLKFMVYLQKENIIDESGMPKERFSAEFPKEGPSILRIQQVVRGDSAAYFCASSPTGTAKNIQYFGAGTRLSVL.

This sequence joins TRBV4-3 and TRBJ2-1; D unresolved. Trimming left V 1 base short and J 6 bases short, with 4 bases between. The CDR3 covers 12 residues. Germline CDR1 is LGHNA and CDR2 is YSLEER. The CDR3, as DNA: TGCGCCAGCAGCCAAGCCCGCAATGAGCAGTTCTTC. This codes for CASSQARNEQFF.

The chain uses TRBV2 and TRBJ1-3; the match to TRBD1 covers 8 bases. V dropped 3 bases and J dropped 2; count of bases not matched to a gene: 6. Germline loops: CDR1 SNHLY, CDR2 FYNNEI. The CDR3 extends over 16 amino acids. In DNA, the CDR3 is TGTGCCAGCAGTGATCGGCGGACAGGGCCTGGAAACACCATATATTTT. Its protein product is CASSDRRTGPGNTIYF.

This rearrangement joins TRBV6-1 to TRBJ2-7, with D tentatively TRBD2 (6 bases). V lost 2 bases and J lost 3, with 14 bases in between. CDR3 length equals 15 residues. Germline CDR1 and CDR2: MNHNS and SASEGT. CDR3 protein: CASSERSGQHYEQYF. CDR3 nucleotide sequence: TGTGCCAGCAGTGAACGAAGCGGGCAACACTACGAGCAGTACTTC.

The rearrangement links TRBV30 to TRBJ1-5, with 7 nucleotides matching TRBD1. J gave up 9 bases and V 1 base, and 12 bases lay outside the gene matches. The CDR3 spans 15 residues. CDR1 and CDR2 from the germline V gene are GTSNPN and SVGIG (reference sequence). The CDR3: CAWSEIRQGNWPQHF. The DNA of the CDR3 is TGTGCCTGGAGTGAAATTCGACAGGGCAATTGGCCCCAGCATTTT.

This clone occurred once. The chain uses TRBV28 and TRBJ1-2, with 7 bases that match TRBD1. Germline V gene lookup returns CDR1 MDHEN and CDR2 SYDVKM. The CDR3 sequence is 12 residues long. V gave up 7 bases and J gave up 8 bases; unmatched junction bases: 7. The DNA of the CDR3 is TGTGCCAGCAATCAGAGGGGGCACGGCTACACCTTC. It specifies CASNQRGHGYTF.

This clone occurred once. The chain joins TRBV27 to TRBJ1-2; TRBD1 aligns across 9 bases. From germline, CDR1 is MNHEY and CDR2 SMNVEV (reference sequence). The CDR3 sequence is 16 residues long. V shed 9 bases, J shed 4 bases, and the junction held 15 bases outside the gene matches. The CDR3 loop reads CASHPGTGIRGYGYTF. The DNA of the CDR3 is TGTGCCAGTCACCCCGGGACAGGGATTCGAGGCTATGGCTACACCTTC.